This TCR beta chain emerged from a study of Ad26.COV2.S vaccination and SARS-CoV-2 variants. Study details: Once or twice, 56 days apart, Ad26.COV2.S was delivered intramuscularly. Whole-study findings and limits: Researchers cautioned that TCR breadth and depth analyses may have underestimated total T cell responses.

Treatment specified: 15 to 20 received Ad26.COV2.S at low or high dose, single or two shots; 5 received placebo; per-sample allocation not given. Collection of the samples took place on day 63 after the first injection of vaccine or placebo. At a Boston site, the person donating was an adult of 18-55 years. Concerning this clone itself: Its antigen remains unknown.

Repertoires were generated with immunoSEQ multiplex PCR, while TCRdb's copy carries only in-frame clones and drops some. Here the sample spans approximately 240,000 clones, approximately 90% being singletons. The origin of this receptor is a person between 18 and 60 years old who received the Ad26.COV2.S COVID-19 vaccine or a placebo. The sequencing here drew on peripheral blood, taken in a trial of Ad26.COV2.S vaccine versus placebo.

The CDR3 region is CASSLGGGLETQYF. The CDR3 nucleotides read TGTGCCAGCAGCTTGGGAGGGGGGTTGGAGACCCAGTACTTC. This chain uses TRBV5-4 with TRBJ2-5; D possibly matches TRBD1 or TRBD2 (6 bases each). The V gene lost 0 bases and the J gene lost 5 bases, with 11 bases spanning the gap. The CDR3 contains 14 residues. Germline assignment: CDR1 SGHNT and CDR2 YYREEE (reference sequence).